The 25 T cell receptor beta chains below all came from one sample that was sequenced in a study of T cells after yellow fever vaccination. TCRdb reanalysed the 5' RACE reads using MiXCR and keeps one entry per CDR3 protein. This repertoire shows 300,000 to 400,000 distinct CDR3 sequences, over 5% found once; its top ten account for roughly 15%. The source material was PBMCs, sampled 5 days after the yellow fever booster vaccination. All receptors come from a man aged 25 to 40 who received the YFV17D yellow fever vaccine.

This sequence joins TRBV28 and TRBJ2-2; unclear D gene. The germline V gene has CDR1 MDHEN and CDR2 SYDVKM. This CDR3 is 15 amino acids long. Trimming removed 7 bases from V and 4 bases from J, with 16 bases in between. The CDR3 DNA sequence: TGTGCCAGCACCACGGGTGGCGGAAGCACCGGGGAGCTGTTTTTT. It yields the protein CASTTGGGSTGELFF.

Worth noting for this clonotype: This clone may be a read error of a much larger clone one base away. The chain has TRBV6-5 and TRBJ2-1; 7 bases match TRBD1. This CDR3 is 14 amino acids long. Germline lookup yields CDR1 MNHEY and CDR2 SVGAGI. Here the CDR3 DNA reads TGTGCCAGCATTTACTCGAGGGACAGCTATGAGCAGTTCTTC. Protein product: CASIYSRDSYEQFF.

The V gene is TRBV6-5, the J gene TRBJ1-2, with TRBD1 as a possible D gene (6 bases). This CDR3 has 16 residues. Germline values: CDR1 MNHEY, CDR2 SVGAGI. The germline V and J ends were trimmed by 2 bases and 3 bases, with 16 bases remaining between them. The CDR3 loop is CASSYGEGGRHYGYTF. CDR3 nucleotide sequence: TGTGCCAGCAGTTACGGTGAAGGGGGGCGCCACTATGGCTACACCTTC.

Many counts were recorded for this clonotype. V gene TRBV20-1 combines with J gene TRBJ2-5; no definite D call. The CDR3 totals 14 residues. The germline V and J ends were trimmed by 3 bases and 0 bases, with 11 bases remaining between them. Looked up from germline, CDR1 is DFQATT and CDR2 is SNEGSKA (reference sequence). The CDR3 protein is CSASEWSDQETQYF. For the CDR3, the DNA is TGCAGTGCTAGTGAGTGGTCGGACCAAGAGACCCAGTACTTC.

This clonotype showed up many times. This rearrangement joins TRBV12-3 or TRBV12-4 to TRBJ1-3; the D is unclear. V lost 6 bases, J lost 1 base, and 10 bases lay in between. The CDR3 totals 14 residues. The CDR3 nucleotides read TGTGCCAGCAGCCCGACCTGGTCTGGAAACACCATATATTTT. Protein product: CASSPTWSGNTIYF.

This clonotype was detected ten times or more. V usage is TRBV3-1 and J usage is TRBJ2-5; maybe TRBD2 (6 bases). The CDR3 sequence is 15 residues long. Germline CDR1 reads LGHDT; CDR2 reads YNNKEL (reference sequence). The ends were cut back, 1 base at V and 0 bases at J, with 9 bases in the middle. DNA of the CDR3: TGTGCCAGCAGCCAAGGCGGGACGTACCAAGAGACCCAGTACTTC. Translating gives CASSQGGTYQETQYF.

This clonotype was seen a handful of times. The gene calls are TRBV18 and TRBJ2-5; 8 bases are shared with TRBD1. This CDR3 spans 17 amino acids. Germline V CDR1 and CDR2: KGHSH, LQKENI. Trimming removed 2 bases from V and 4 bases from J; junction bases left unmatched: 12. The CDR3 loop reads CASSPGLAAGGAETQYF. As DNA, the CDR3 is TGTGCCAGCTCACCAGGTTTGGCAGCAGGGGGCGCAGAGACCCAGTACTTC.

The CDR3 nucleotides are TGTGCCAGCAGTTGGGCGGGAGACGGAAACATTCAGTACTTC. Amino acid sequence: CASSWAGDGNIQYF. The chain joins TRBV25-1 to TRBJ2-4; 7 bases agree with TRBD2. The CDR3 runs 14 residues. V shed 5 bases and J 6 bases; nucleotides not matched to a gene: 7. CDR1 MGHDK and CDR2 SYGVNS come from the germline V gene.

The gene calls are TRBV7-2 and TRBJ2-3, with no clear D. Looked up from germline, CDR1 is SGHTA and CDR2 is FQGNSA. V lost 1 base and J lost 4, with 12 bases in between. The CDR3 is 15 residues long. In DNA, the CDR3 is TGTGCCAGCAGCTTAGGTTCCGTTGGGGCAGATACGCAGTATTTT. This translates into CASSLGSVGADTQYF.

A few counts support this clonotype. V and J are TRBV5-1 and TRBJ2-5, with D unclear. CDR1 and CDR2 from the germline V gene are SGHRS and YFSETQ. This CDR3 spans 14 amino acids. V shed 0 bases and J shed 3 bases, with 9 bases lying between them. CDR3 DNA: TGCGCCAGCAGCTTGGGGGCTCTCAAAGAGACCCAGTACTTC. Its protein product is CASSLGALKETQYF.

In this sample, this clonotype turned up a few times. The gene calls are TRBV7-9 and TRBJ2-2, with D tentatively TRBD1 or TRBD2 (5 bases each). The CDR3 totals 17 residues. Trimming removed 1 base at V and 0 bases at J, with 12 bases between. Germline assignment: CDR1 SEHNR and CDR2 FQNEAQ (reference sequence). CDR3 loop: CASSLGGSGTNTGELFF. The CDR3 DNA follows: TGTGCCAGCAGCTTAGGCGGGTCAGGGACGAACACCGGGGAGCTGTTTTTT.

To note about this clonotype: The junction departs from the called germline gene at one end, perhaps through a read error. The J gene is TRBJ2-5, the V gene TRBV15; TRBD2 is a possible D gene (5 bases). The CDR3 totals 14 residues. Germline V gene sequence: CDR1 LNHNV, CDR2 YYDKDF (reference sequence). CDR3 bases: TGTGCCACCAGCAGAGATGCGGGTCAAGAGACCAAGTACTTC. Translating gives CATSRDAGQETKYF.

The chain is built from TRBV20-1 and TRBJ2-1; 8 bases line up with TRBD2. With V trimmed by 5 bases and J by 2 bases, 5 bases remained unmatched. The length of the CDR3 is 14 residues. CDR1 and CDR2 from the germline V gene are DFQATT and SNEGSKA (reference sequence). The DNA of the CDR3 is TGCAGTGCTCTCGGGAGGGCCACCTACAATGAGCAGTTCTTC. This gives the protein CSALGRATYNEQFF.

This clonotype was seen repeatedly, ten times or more. The V call is TRBV3-1, the J call TRBJ2-5, with no clear D. Looked up from germline, CDR1 is LGHDT and CDR2 is YNNKEL (reference sequence). The CDR3 has 14 amino acids. Trimming shortened V by 2 bases and J by 2 bases, and 9 bases separated the two germline ends. CDR3: CASSQWATQETQYF. The CDR3 nucleotides read TGTGCCAGCAGCCAATGGGCGACTCAAGAGACCCAGTACTTC.

V gene TRBV18 combines with J gene TRBJ2-3; D possibly corresponds to TRBD1 (6 bases). Germline V CDR1 and CDR2: KGHSH, LQKENI. V shed 5 bases and J shed 5 bases, with 14 bases lying between them. CDR3 length equals 14 residues. This chain's CDR3 is CASSIAGAKDTQYF. In DNA form, the CDR3 reads TGTGCCAGCTCAATTGCAGGGGCTAAAGATACGCAGTATTTT.

This clonotype was seen ten or more times. The CDR3 sequence: CASFQGQGASHEQYF. CDR3 in DNA: TGTGCCAGCTTTCAGGGACAGGGGGCAAGTCACGAGCAGTACTTC. This chain links TRBV21-1 with TRBJ2-7; the table's D call, TRBD1, has no DNA check behind it. TRBV21-1 is marked as a pseudogene. This CDR3 has 15 residues.

This sequence joins TRBV11-2 and TRBJ2-7, with 8 bases fitting TRBD2. This CDR3 is 13 amino acids long. The V gene end was trimmed by 5 bases and the J gene end by 6 bases; junction bases not matched to a gene: 6. Germline CDR1 SGHAT, CDR2 FQNNGV. For the CDR3, the DNA is TGTGCCAGCAGCACCGGGGGGGTTTCCGAGCAGTACTTC. Its translation: CASSTGGVSEQYF.

For this clonotype: A much larger clone sits a single nucleotide away, making a read error possible. This likely comes from a read error, as the CDR3 has no conserved phenylalanine or tryptophan at its end. The rearrangement joins TRBV12-3 or TRBV12-4 to TRBJ1-2; D gene ambiguous. V was pared by 5 bases and J by 5 bases, with 12 bases between. The CDR3 totals 13 residues. CDR3 DNA: TGTGCCAGCAGTCCTGGATCTCTTTATGGCTACACCTCC. Its translation: CASSPGSLYGYTS.

This clonotype was observed at least ten times. The chain recombines TRBV5-6 with TRBJ2-1; 7 bases fit TRBD1. Germline-derived CDR1 and CDR2 are SGHDT and YYEEEE. Losses at the gene ends were 5 bases for V and 0 bases for J; bases not matched to a gene: 5. The length of the CDR3 is 15 residues. This CDR3 reads CASRSQGSSYNEQFF. The DNA of the CDR3 is TGTGCCAGCAGGTCACAGGGGAGCTCCTACAATGAGCAGTTCTTC.

This clonotype came up a few times. The genes are TRBV10-3 and TRBJ2-2, with D tentatively TRBD1 (5 bases). This CDR3 has 16 amino acids. CDR1 and CDR2 from the germline V gene are ENHRY and SYGVKD. V was shortened by 4 bases and J by 1 base, with 13 bases between the two germline ends. CDR3 nucleotides: TGTGCCATCAGTGCTGAGACAGTGGTGAACACCGGGGAGCTGTTTTTT. Amino acid sequence: CAISAETVVNTGELFF.

This clonotype occurred many times. The chain is built from TRBV5-5 and TRBJ2-3; D is possibly TRBD2 (6 bases). The CDR3 spans 13 residues. Trimming pared 5 bases from V and 6 bases from J, leaving 13 bases between. The germline gives CDR1 SGHKS, CDR2 YYEKEE (reference sequence). The CDR3 DNA reads as TGTGCCAGCAGATTTTCGGGAGTCGATACGCAGTATTTT. It encodes CASRFSGVDTQYF.

This clonotype was picked up a small number of times. The V and J genes are TRBV10-3 and TRBJ2-7; tentative D call: TRBD1 (6 bases). This CDR3 is built from 13 residues. CDR1 is ENHRY and CDR2 is SYGVKD in the germline V gene. The V and J ends lost 8 bases and 2 bases respectively, with 13 bases between them. The CDR3 protein is CAIQEGVTYEQYF. CDR3 in DNA: TGTGCCATCCAAGAGGGGGTAACCTACGAGCAGTACTTC.

This clonotype was found many times. V and J are TRBV28 and TRBJ2-7; 9 nucleotides align to TRBD2. CDR3 length: 16 amino acids. J was trimmed by 0 bases and V by 5 bases; bases with no gene match: 8. CDR1 MDHEN and CDR2 SYDVKM come from the germline V gene. CDR3 bases: TGTGCCAGCAGTGGGGCTAGCGGGGCCATCTCCTACGAGCAGTACTTC. Its translation: CASSGASGAISYEQYF.

This chain joins TRBV30 and TRBJ1-1; tentatively, D is TRBD1 (6 bases). Germline V gives CDR1 GTSNPN, CDR2 SVGIG (reference sequence). Trimming shortened V by 2 bases and J by 0 bases, and 7 bases separated the two germline ends. This CDR3 spans 13 amino acids. The CDR3 loop is CAWSSGVNTEAFF. The DNA of the CDR3 is TGTGCCTGGAGTTCAGGGGTGAACACTGAAGCTTTCTTT. The full variable domain, in which reference TRBV30 and TRBJ1-1 provide the parts outside the CDR3, is SQTIHQWPATLVQPVGSPLSLECTVEGTSNPNLYWYRQAAGRGLQLLFYSVGIGQISSEVPQNLSASRPQDRQFILSSKKLLLSDSGFYLCAWSSGVNTEAFFGQGTRLTVV.

There are a few counts of this clonotype. The genes are TRBV3-1 and TRBJ1-2; TRBD1 matches 7 bases. V was clipped by 1 base and J by 4 bases; unmatched bases: 12. There are 17 residues in the CDR3. The germline CDR1 and CDR2 sequences are LGHDT and YNNKEL (reference sequence). CDR3 sequence: CASSQGRGGGAIYGYTF. The DNA for the CDR3 is TGTGCCAGCAGCCAAGGAAGGGGAGGGGGCGCGATCTATGGCTACACCTTC.